This T cell receptor (beta chain) was identified in a study of technical replicates of blood from a few donors. This table comes from immunoSEQ multiplex PCR, and its TCRdb copy is limited to in-frame clones, with some not included. The table has over 30,000 clones, around nine tenths seen once; the top ten hold approximately 4%. The germline V gene has CDR1 LNHNV and CDR2 YYDKDF (reference sequence). The CDR3 spans 13 residues. The germline V and J ends were trimmed by 7 bases and 4 bases, with 14 bases remaining between them. The source is a human donor in good health. Some clones in this sample may be carry-over from other donors' samples. The rearrangement links TRBV15 to TRBJ2-7, with D possibly TRBD1 on 5 matching bases. Sample: PBMCs. The CDR3 sequence is CATMSTTGYEQYF. The CDR3 DNA follows: TGTGCCACCATGTCCACCACAGGATACGAGCAGTACTTC.